These 23 T cell receptor beta chains came from one sample sequenced in a study of blood T cells in healthy people across ages. PCR was performed a second time for 7 to 11 cycles using a sample-barcoded 5' primer and a J-beta primer mix. MiXCR was run by TCRdb on the 5' RACE reads, yielding one entry per CDR3 protein. The sample yields around 870,000 distinct CDR3 sequences, under 35% seen once. Sample: blood. These receptors all stem from a woman older than 75 in good health.

This clonotype has a handful of counts. The gene calls are TRBV6-5 and TRBJ1-1, with D maybe TRBD1 (5 bases). Germline CDR1 is MNHEY and CDR2 is SVGAGI. This CDR3 spans 13 amino acids. V gave up 2 bases and J gave up 3 bases, with 7 bases separating them. CDR3: CASSYIRDTEAFF. The DNA for the CDR3 is TGTGCCAGCAGTTACATCAGGGACACTGAAGCTTTCTTT.

This clonotype was found once. The chain uses TRBV7-2 and TRBJ2-3, with D perhaps matching TRBD1 or TRBD2 (6 bases each). CDR1 SGHTA and CDR2 FQGNSA come from the germline V gene. The CDR3 spans 15 residues. Trimming removed 1 base from V and 4 bases from J, with 12 bases in between. The CDR3: CASSLEWGAADTQYF. The DNA for the CDR3 is TGTGCCAGCAGCTTAGAGTGGGGGGCCGCAGATACGCAGTATTTT.

Details on this clonotype: A read error may be the cause here, since a much bigger clone is one base away. The V gene is TRBV4-2, the J gene TRBJ2-7; D unclear. The CDR3 is 11 amino acids. Germline-derived CDR1 and CDR2 are LGHNA and YNFKEQ. The ends were cut back, 6 bases at V and 7 bases at J, with 10 bases in the middle. CDR3 coding DNA: TGTGCCAGCAGTATTCTGCATGAGCAGTACTTC. Amino acid sequence: CASSILHEQYF.

This clonotype was seen at least ten times. This chain uses TRBV5-1 with TRBJ2-5; a possible D gene is TRBD2 (5 bases). From germline, CDR1 is SGHRS and CDR2 YFSETQ. V was cut by 2 bases and J by 5 bases, with 10 bases left in between. CDR3 length: 13 residues. Here the CDR3 reads CASSFEGGETQYF. The CDR3 nucleotides are TGCGCCAGCAGCTTTGAGGGTGGGGAGACCCAGTACTTC.

The rearrangement links TRBV7-9 to TRBJ2-2; 11 nucleotides agree with TRBD2. Germline CDR1 and CDR2: SEHNR and FQNEAQ (reference sequence). Germline trimming cut 4 bases from V and 2 bases from J; bases unmatched to any gene: 9. This CDR3 spans 18 amino acids. CDR3 region: CASSSFTSGGTNTGELFF. The CDR3 DNA sequence: TGTGCCAGCAGCTCCTTTACTAGCGGGGGCACTAACACCGGGGAGCTGTTTTTT.

This clonotype was observed many times. The chain links TRBV28 to TRBJ2-5; 8 bases map to TRBD2. CDR1 and CDR2 from the germline V gene are MDHEN and SYDVKM. The V segment lost 6 bases and the J segment 5 bases; nucleotides outside the gene matches: 11. This CDR3 is 15 amino acids long. CDR3 bases: TGTGCCAGCAGGGGGGGCAGCGGGGGTCTGGAGACCCAGTACTTC. It yields the protein CASRGGSGGLETQYF.

Remarks on this clonotype: The junction shows a germline mismatch at one end, possibly a read error. The V gene is TRBV20-1, the J gene TRBJ2-1, with 9 bases that match TRBD1. Per the germline V gene, CDR1 is DFQATT and CDR2 is SNEGSKA (reference sequence). The CDR3 is 18 residues long. CDR3 sequence: CSARAITGGAGSYNGQFF. The CDR3 region has the DNA TGCAGTGCTAGAGCGATAACAGGGGGCGCTGGCTCCTACAATGGGCAGTTCTTC.

Note on this clonotype: A read error is possible here, since a much larger clone lies one base away. The CDR3: CASNLDIEETQYF. CDR3 nucleotides: TGCGCCAGCAACTTGGATATCGAAGAGACCCAGTACTTC. V usage is TRBV5-1 and J usage is TRBJ2-5; the D is unclear. The CDR3 is 13 residues long. In germline, CDR1 is SGHRS, CDR2 YFSETQ.

The CDR3: CASSQDGRQGGASTDTQYF. The CDR3 DNA reads as TGTGCCAGCAGCCAAGATGGGCGCCAGGGGGGTGCTAGCACAGATACGCAGTATTTT. J is TRBJ2-3 and V is TRBV3-1, with D perhaps matching TRBD1 (7 bases). With 0 bases removed from V and 0 bases from J, the gap between germline ends came to 19 bases. The CDR3 is made up of 19 amino acids. Germline CDR1 LGHDT, CDR2 YNNKEL (reference sequence).

This clonotype was seen many times. J is TRBJ2-7 and V is TRBV24-1, with D maybe TRBD2 (5 bases). The germline V gene has CDR1 KGHDR and CDR2 SFDVKD. CDR3 length: 13 amino acids. V was shortened by 9 bases and J by 0 bases, with 11 bases between the two germline ends. The CDR3, as DNA: TGTGCCACCCAGCGGACCAACTCCTACGAGCAGTACTTC. This gives the protein CATQRTNSYEQYF.

This clonotype was found many times. The chain has TRBV27 and TRBJ1-6; TRBD1 matches at 7 bases. CDR3 size: 14 residues. V gave up 4 bases and J gave up 10 bases; unmatched junction bases: 7. The germline CDR1 and CDR2 sequences are MNHEY and SMNVEV (reference sequence). The CDR3 DNA follows: TGTGCCAGCAGTTCCGGGACAGAAGTATCACCCCTCCACTTT. It specifies CASSSGTEVSPLHF.

This clonotype was seen a handful of times. This sequence may be a read error, since a much larger clone differs from it by one base. The chain links TRBV15 to TRBJ2-5; no definite D call. V was pared by 0 bases and J by 4 bases, with 21 bases between. Germline V gene sequence: CDR1 LNHNV, CDR2 YYDKDF (reference sequence). The CDR3 extends over 18 amino acids. The CDR3 here is CATSRDPRSAVRGETQYF. The CDR3 coding sequence is TGTGCCACCAGCAGAGATCCTCGAAGCGCTGTCCGAGGAGAGACCCAGTACTTC.

Only a few counts were recorded for this clonotype. The chain uses TRBV7-2 and TRBJ1-4; D may be TRBD1 (5 bases). The germline V gene has CDR1 SGHTA and CDR2 FQGNSA. The V end was cut by 1 base, the J end by 7 bases, with 13 bases between. The CDR3 consists of 15 residues. The CDR3 sequence: CASSLDPQAGEKLFF. Written as DNA, the CDR3 is TGTGCCAGCAGCTTAGACCCACAGGCCGGTGAAAAACTGTTTTTT.

The chain carries TRBV30 and TRBJ2-5, with a weak D call TRBD2 (6 bases). CDR1 and CDR2 (germline): GTSNPN, SVGIG (reference sequence). This CDR3 is 11 amino acids long. The DNA for the CDR3 is TGTACCGGGGGACCGAAGGAGACCCAGTACTTC. The encoded protein is CTGGPKETQYF. The whole variable domain, filled in from reference TRBV30 and TRBJ2-5, reads SQTIHQWPATLVQPVGSPLSLECTVEGTSNPNLYWYRQAAGRGLQLLFYSVGIGQISSEVPQNLSASRPQDRQFILSSKKLLLSDSGFYLCTGGPKETQYFGPGTRLLVL.

The genes are TRBV6-5 and TRBJ2-5, with D possibly TRBD1 on 6 matching bases. V dropped 0 bases and J dropped 0 bases, with 11 bases sitting between them. Germline V CDR1 and CDR2: MNHEY, SVGAGI. The CDR3 length is 16 residues. The CDR3 protein is CASSYSYRADQETQYF. DNA of the CDR3: TGTGCCAGCAGTTACTCTTACAGGGCAGACCAAGAGACCCAGTACTTC.

This chain connects TRBV9 to TRBJ1-5, with D possibly matching TRBD1 (5 bases). Germline V lookup: CDR1 SGDLS, CDR2 YYNGEE. The CDR3 sequence is 15 residues long. V shed 0 bases and J shed 7 bases, with 14 bases lying between them. The CDR3 nucleotides read TGTGCCAGCAGCGTAGCTCCGGGGACCGAACAGCCCCAGCATTTT. This translates into CASSVAPGTEQPQHF.

Note on this clonotype: This may arise from a read error, as a much more abundant clone is one base away. The conserved phenylalanine or tryptophan normally closing the CDR3 is absent here, so this likely arose from a read error. This rearrangement joins TRBV12-3 or TRBV12-4 to TRBJ1-6, with 9 bases that match TRBD1. The CDR3 covers 15 residues. V gave up 6 bases and J gave up 8 bases; unmatched junction bases: 8. The chain's CDR3 is CASSPGQGRDSPLHV. CDR3 DNA: TGTGCCAGCAGCCCTGGACAGGGGCGGGATTCACCCCTCCACGTT.

The rearrangement uses TRBV12-3 or TRBV12-4 and TRBJ2-3; 12 nucleotides agree with TRBD2. The CDR3 is 19 residues long. V trimming: 3 bases; J trimming: 9 bases; junction bases outside the gene matches: 19. CDR3: CASSFGLAGIRGIAGTQYF. The CDR3 bases are TGTGCCAGCAGTTTCGGACTAGCGGGGATAAGGGGGATAGCGGGAACGCAGTATTTT.

The table lists this clonotype with many counts. V is TRBV6-2 or TRBV6-3 and J is TRBJ1-2, with D hard to call. Germline CDR1 reads MNHEY; CDR2 reads SVGEGT. V was clipped by 5 bases and J by 7 bases, with 8 bases between them. CDR3 length equals 11 residues. The chain's CDR3 is CASSVLSGYTF. The CDR3 DNA reads as TGTGCCAGCAGTGTCCTGAGTGGCTACACCTTC.

This clonotype was observed at least ten times. At one of its ends the junction is not consistent with the germline gene, which may arise from a read error. The chain uses TRBV7-2 and TRBJ1-1; possibly TRBD1 for D (5 bases). Germline V gene data show CDR1 as SGHTA and CDR2 as FQGNSA. This CDR3 is 14 amino acids long. The CDR3 bases are TGCGCCAGCAGCTTGGCAGGGCTGAACACTGAAGCTTTCTTT. It encodes CASSLAGLNTEAFF. Combining the CDR3 with reference TRBV7-2 and TRBJ1-1 gives the whole variable domain GAGVSQSPSNKVTEKGKDVELRCDPISGHTALYWYRQSLGQGLEFLIYFQGNSAPDKSGLPSDRFSAERTGGSVSTLTIQRTQQEDSAVYLCASSLAGLNTEAFFGQGTRLTVV.

The chain combines TRBV6-2 or TRBV6-3 with TRBJ2-2, with a tentative D call TRBD1 (6 bases). Germline V gives CDR1 MNHEY, CDR2 SVGEGT. This CDR3 is built from 13 residues. The V end lost 9 bases, the J end lost 6 bases, and 14 bases lay between the germline ends. The CDR3 region is CASRVQGAGELFF. Written as DNA, the CDR3 is TGTGCCAGTAGAGTACAGGGTGCCGGGGAGCTGTTTTTT.

The rearrangement uses TRBV30 and TRBJ1-1; D is perhaps TRBD1 (6 bases). V shed 1 base and J shed 5 bases, with 17 bases lying between them. This CDR3 comprises 15 residues. Germline CDR1 GTSNPN, CDR2 SVGIG (reference sequence). CDR3 nucleotides: TGTGCCTGGAGTGCCCCGAGGGGGGGAATGACTGAAGCTTTCTTT. Translation gives CAWSAPRGGMTEAFF.

This clonotype was counted only a few times. The chain recombines TRBV24-1 with TRBJ1-5; 7 nucleotides line up with TRBD1. Unmatched junction bases numbered 6, after V lost 4 bases and J lost 7 bases. Per the germline V gene, CDR1 is KGHDR and CDR2 is SFDVKD. CDR3 length: 14 residues. In nucleotides, the CDR3 is TGTGCCACCAGTGAGACAGGGACGGGACAGCCCCAGCATTTT. It translates to CATSETGTGQPQHF.